This T cell receptor (beta chain) was recovered during a study of blood T cells in healthy people across ages (dated by TCRdb to the mid-2010s). At the level of the whole study: In model experiments, roughly one uniquely barcoded TCR beta cDNA molecule per two T cells was captured by template switching. For two donors (one aged 18 to 30 and one aged 80 or older), the study analyzed two additional independent replicas of 1 million unique cDNA reads from the same blood draw. To avoid experimental bias, donors of different ages were randomly spread across the sequencing lanes. Age-related changes in TCR beta repertoire diversity were measured in the study by deep sequencing normalized with unique cDNA molecular identifiers. Donors were grouped into four age groups: young (average roughly 15 years), middle-aged (roughly 38), aged (approximately 67) and long-lived (roughly 80).

Library creation used 5' RACE. The run used an Illumina HiSeq 2500. A second PCR of roughly 7 to 11 cycles was performed with a sample-barcoded 5' primer and a J-beta primer mix. Each TCR beta cDNA molecule received a unique molecular identifier from a template-switch 5' adaptor carrying 12 random nucleotides. Each sample yielded at least 3 million CDR3-containing paired-end reads. The Mint cDNA synthesis kit, primed by a TRBC-specific oligonucleotide, was used to synthesize first-strand cDNA from all RNA. All cDNA was treated with uracil-DNA glycosylase and then went through a first 18-cycle PCR with the universal primers M1SS and BC2_uni_R. Processing in the source paper ran as follows. Each sample was normalized by randomly selecting 1 million high-quality reads, each carrying a distinct molecular identifier. Instead of being binned into consensus sequences, reads that shared molecular identifiers were thrown out. MiTCR, run with a Q25 quality threshold and the strictest error-elimination algorithm, handled CDR3 identification, clonotype clustering and error correction. Lower-bound total TCR beta diversity was estimated with a nonparametric unseen species model using Euler transformation. The raw public data were reprocessed by TCRdb itself: fastp quality trimming at Q25, MiXCR clonotype calling, in-frame beta chains only. Under each unique CDR3 protein, matching rows form one entry showing the most common genes and DNA. TCRdb's processing, not the study's, gives the V and J calls here. The sample data list about 1,600,000 distinct CDR3 sequences, and about 40% of these were observed just once. The leading ten clones occupy 7.9% of the sample.

General conclusions and limits of the study: As age increased, observed TCR beta diversity per million T cells dropped in a roughly linear way, and a significant reduction was already evident by age about 36. Estimates of total diversity from one million sequenced T cells were regarded as lower bounds and underestimates. Because donor CMV infection status was unknown, age-related changes in expanded clonotypes were potentially confounded. Compared with the aged group, the long-lived group had more naive CD4+ T cells, fewer expanded clones and increased TCR diversity, a pattern suggesting age selection. Conclusive comparison of naive and antigen-experienced compartments was prevented by the profiling of bulk unsorted PBMCs. The percentage of naive T cells measured by flow cytometry correlated strongly with observed TCR beta diversity.

A word on this clonotype: It lacks a known antigen. There are no base qualities to consult, and no much larger clone falls within one base.

Its CDR3 holds 18 amino acids, cysteine through phenylalanine. Kept here is only the CDR3 DNA, which spans 54 bases and is read in frame from base 1. Taken from the germline V gene, the CDR1 and CDR2 loops are MGHRA and YSYEKL. V drops 0 bases and J drops 6 bases, leaving 22 bases in between. Donors were 30 to 45 systemically healthy Caucasian individuals from Russia aged 6 to 90 years. Roughly 11 milliliters of peripheral blood were drawn from each donor into EDTA-treated Vacutainer tubes. Ficoll-Paque density-gradient centrifugation was used to isolate PBMCs, with at least 6.5 million per sample. Trizol reagent was used to extract total RNA from the PBMCs, yielding at least 6 micrograms per sample. For every donor, an aliquot of PBMCs went through flow cytometry to measure the percentages of naive CD45RAhigh/CD27high T cells.

The sequence came from a woman aged 18 to 35 in good health. Sequences were obtained from blood. Rearrangement joined TRBV4-1 to TRBJ2-3; the D gene cannot be resolved beyond TRBD1 or TRBD2, each matching 6 bases. The encoded CDR3 is CASSQERTGAPGWDTQYF. At the DNA level, the sequence is TGCGCCAGCAGCCAAGAGAGGACGGGGGCCCCCGGTTGGGATACGCAGTATTTT.